This TCR beta chain is from a study of T cells in Graves' hyperthyroidism and ophthalmopathy. Regarding the study as a whole: Most expanded thyroid clonotypes above 0.001 also appeared in blood.

Worth noting for this clonotype: Its specificity is unknown.

Exclusion of patients followed from uncontrolled infection, other autoimmune disease, pregnancy or lactation. TCR beta CDR3 sequences were amplified from RNA transcripts. The study used the HTBI primer set for a first-round RT-PCR of the TCR CDR3. One entry per CDR3 protein, called by TCRdb with MiXCR from the multiplex PCR reads. The repertoire holds a few hundred thousand distinct CDR3 sequences, with 35% to 50% as singletons. V was shortened by 0 bases and J by 9 bases, with 3 bases between the two germline ends. Germline V gene sequence: CDR1 ENHRY, CDR2 SYGVKD. The CDR3 consists of 12 residues. Sequences were obtained from peripheral blood or thyroid tissue (not recorded which). The rearrangement links TRBV10-3 to TRBJ1-6; no firm D call. The TCR was taken from an adult woman with Graves' disease, either hyperthyroidism or ophthalmopathy (not recorded which). The CDR3 region has the DNA TGTGCCATCAGTGAGTCCCCTTCACCCCTCCACTTT. This codes for CAISESPSPLHF.